Listed here are 4 T cell receptor beta chains from one sample, sequenced in a study of blood T cell repertoires in COVID-19. Using immunoSEQ multiplex PCR, the repertoire was profiled, and TCRdb retains in-frame clones only, with some absent. This table holds over 85,000 clones, around 88% found once. The material sequenced was peripheral blood. The receptor source for this set is a man in his fifties or sixties with acute or convalescent COVID-19.

The rearrangement uses TRBV18 and TRBJ1-5; 8 positions match TRBD1. Germline assignment: CDR1 KGHSH and CDR2 LQKENI. With V trimmed by 6 bases and J by 6 bases, 7 bases remained unmatched. The CDR3 has 14 residues. CDR3 amino acids: CASSAQGGVQPQHF. The CDR3 nucleotides are TGTGCCAGCTCGGCACAGGGGGGCGTTCAGCCCCAGCATTTT.

This chain connects TRBV18 to TRBJ1-1; TRBD1 might be the D (5 bases). The germline V gene encodes CDR1 KGHSH and CDR2 LQKENI. This CDR3 spans 14 amino acids. Trimming cost V 1 base and J 2 bases, with 8 bases left between them. CDR3 nucleotide sequence: TGTGCCAGCTCACCACTTAGGGGTAACACTGAAGCTTTCTTT. It yields the protein CASSPLRGNTEAFF.

The rearrangement links TRBV11-2 to TRBJ2-5; a possible D gene is TRBD2 (6 bases). This CDR3 contains 13 residues. Germline-derived CDR1 and CDR2 are SGHAT and FQNNGV. The V end lost 5 bases, the J end lost 2 bases, and 9 bases lay between the germline ends. The CDR3 coding sequence is TGTGCCAGCAGCCCTCTAGCGCAAGAGACCCAGTACTTC. This codes for CASSPLAQETQYF.

This sequence joins TRBV21-1 and TRBJ1-5; TRBD1 was called by the table and not checked on the DNA. TRBV21-1 constitutes a pseudogene. This CDR3 spans 16 amino acids. The CDR3 nucleotides are TGTGCCAGCAGCAATCTTCCAGGGGGAACGAATCAGCCCCAGCATTTT. It is translated as CASSNLPGGTNQPQHF.